Each of the 30 T cell receptor beta chains below was sequenced from the same sample in a study of regulatory T cells in long-lasting Graves disease. To make TCR beta libraries, researchers used iRepertoire HTBI primers and Arm-PCR of CDR3 regions. TCRdb re-called the multiplex PCR reads with MiXCR, one entry per CDR3 protein. This table has about 400,000 distinct CDR3 sequences, less than 25% appearing once. Time point denoted: persistent/refractory GD, antithyroid drugs over 5 years with positive TRAb. Making the TCR library involved RNA that had been extracted from PBMCs. The sequencing here drew on peripheral blood mononuclear cells (PBMCs), taken when the disease was refractory, from a patient treated with antithyroid drugs. These receptors were obtained from a female donor with Graves disease.

Comment on this clonotype: At one end the junction does not follow the germline gene, possibly because of a read error. V is TRBV29-1 and J is TRBJ2-7; D is perhaps TRBD1 (5 bases). Germline V gives CDR1 SQVTM, CDR2 ANQGSEA. This CDR3 has 13 amino acids. The CDR3 DNA is TGCAGTGTTGGGGCTGGGGATTATTACGAGCAGTACTTC. Amino acids: CSVGAGDYYEQYF.

This clonotype was seen ten or more times. The V call is TRBV27, the J call TRBJ2-7; 8 nucleotides agree with TRBD2. CDR3 length equals 15 residues. From germline, CDR1 is MNHEY and CDR2 SMNVEV (reference sequence). J lost 2 bases, V lost 0 bases, and 3 bases had no gene match. The CDR3 DNA reads as TGTGCCAGCAGTTTATCCACGGGAGGGCCCTACGAGCAGTACTTC. Protein sequence: CASSLSTGGPYEQYF.

This clonotype showed up just a few times. This rearrangement joins TRBV7-9 to TRBJ1-1; possible D gene TRBD1, 6 bases. Trimming shortened V by 5 bases and J by 0 bases, and 13 bases separated the two germline ends. CDR1 is SEHNR, CDR2 FQNEAQ, per germline (reference sequence). The CDR3 is 15 residues long. The CDR3 protein is CASSTLTGLNTEAFF. CDR3 DNA sequence: TGTGCCAGCAGCACACTGACAGGCCTGAACACTGAAGCTTTCTTT.

This clonotype was detected ten times or more. A junction boundary mismatches the germline segment, possibly from a read error. The chain employs TRBV7-2 and TRBJ2-7; D ambiguous. The germline V gene has CDR1 SGHTA and CDR2 FQGNSA. The CDR3 spans 13 residues. CDR3 amino acids: CASSLVPQVEHYF. CDR3 DNA sequence: TGTGCCAGCAGCTTGGTACCCCAGGTCGAGCATTACTTC.

This rearrangement joins TRBV20-1 to TRBJ2-7, with TRBD2 matching over 12 bases. The CDR3 extends over 16 amino acids. The V and J ends lost 3 bases and 0 bases, in that order; junction bases with no gene match: 6. The germline CDR1 and CDR2 sequences are DFQATT and SNEGSKA (reference sequence). The CDR3 coding sequence is TGCAGTGCTAGGCTTCTGGGACTAGCGGGCTCCTACGAGCAGTACTTC. This gives the protein CSARLLGLAGSYEQYF.

The chain joins TRBV12-3 or TRBV12-4 to TRBJ2-3; TRBD2 is a possible D gene (6 bases). V shed 6 bases and J shed 4 bases, with 17 bases lying between them. The CDR3 totals 15 residues. CDR3 sequence: CASRPTSLTSDTQYF. The CDR3 coding sequence is TGTGCCAGCAGACCTACTAGCCTAACCTCAGATACGCAGTATTTT.

The CDR3 is CASSMFQGAGNQPQHF. CDR3 nucleotide sequence: TGTGCCAGTAGTATGTTCCAGGGCGCGGGCAATCAGCCCCAGCATTTT. The chain uses TRBV19 and TRBJ1-5; a weak D match, TRBD1 (5 bases). The germline CDR1 and CDR2 sequences are LNHDA and SQIVND (reference sequence). V lost 3 bases, J lost 2 bases, and 14 bases lay in between. The CDR3 is made up of 16 amino acids.

This clonotype came up many times. This chain uses TRBV12-3 or TRBV12-4 with TRBJ2-4; 8 positions match TRBD1. The V segment lost 3 bases and the J segment 7 bases; nucleotides outside the gene matches: 8. The CDR3 runs to 15 residues. CDR3 protein: CASSFGPGQVNIQYF. The CDR3 DNA reads as TGTGCCAGCAGTTTTGGTCCGGGACAGGTCAACATTCAGTACTTC.

The CDR3 sequence is CASSLILGGYYEQYF. Here the CDR3 DNA reads TGTGCCAGCAGCTTAATACTTGGCGGCTACTACGAGCAGTACTTC. J is TRBJ2-7 and V is TRBV7-2; D unclear. This CDR3 comprises 15 residues. Deletions cut 2 bases from V and 3 bases from J, with 14 bases between. Germline CDR1 SGHTA, CDR2 FQGNSA.

This clonotype appeared many times. The chain is built from TRBV2 and TRBJ2-5; possibly TRBD1 for D (6 bases). Deletions cut 7 bases from V and 5 bases from J, with 14 bases between. This CDR3 spans 13 amino acids. CDR1 SNHLY and CDR2 FYNNEI come from the germline V gene. Here the CDR3 reads CASIGGREETQYF. CDR3 sequence (DNA): TGTGCCAGCATTGGGGGCAGAGAGGAGACCCAGTACTTC.

This clonotype has more than one count but fewer than ten. This sequence joins TRBV7-3 and TRBJ2-7, with TRBD2 identical over 10 bases. The CDR3 length is 17 residues. V gave up 1 base and J gave up 7 bases; unmatched junction bases: 13. In germline, CDR1 is SGHTA, CDR2 FQGTGA. The CDR3 sequence: CASSLRPLAGETKEQYF. CDR3 nucleotides: TGTGCCAGCAGCTTAAGGCCCCTAGCGGGAGAGACTAAGGAGCAGTACTTC.

This clonotype has at least ten counts. This chain links TRBV6-5 with TRBJ1-3; D gene unclear. V lost 0 bases, J lost 2 bases, and 5 bases lay in between. Per the germline V gene, CDR1 is MNHEY and CDR2 is SVGAGI. This CDR3 is built from 14 residues. DNA for the CDR3: TGTGCCAGCAGTTACTCGGACGCTGGAAACACCATATATTTT. Protein product: CASSYSDAGNTIYF.

V is TRBV20-1 and J is TRBJ2-7; the match to TRBD1 covers 7 bases. V was clipped by 5 bases and J by 1 base; unmatched bases: 8. This CDR3 spans 14 amino acids. Germline CDR1 is DFQATT and CDR2 is SNEGSKA (reference sequence). The CDR3 bases are TGCAGTGCTTCGCCCGGGACAGTTTCCTACGAGCAGTACTTC. Its protein is CSASPGTVSYEQYF.

The chain joins TRBV19 to TRBJ2-7, with 7 bases matching TRBD1. Germline V lookup: CDR1 LNHDA, CDR2 SQIVND (reference sequence). V was clipped by 6 bases and J by 0 bases; unmatched bases: 8. The CDR3 is 15 amino acids. The CDR3 loop reads CASSRDSSLSYEQYF. The CDR3 nucleotides are TGTGCCAGTAGCAGGGACAGTAGCCTCTCCTACGAGCAGTACTTC.

This clonotype was observed many times. The rearrangement uses TRBV28 and TRBJ1-1; D is unclear. The germline CDR1 and CDR2 sequences are MDHEN and SYDVKM. The CDR3 has 15 residues. The ends were cut back, 3 bases at V and 1 base at J, with 12 bases in the middle. The CDR3 here is CASSLGRLKNTEAFF. The CDR3 DNA is TGTGCCAGCAGTTTGGGTCGACTCAAGAACACTGAAGCTTTCTTT.

The chain employs TRBV28 and TRBJ2-7; the D is unclear. This CDR3 spans 15 amino acids. The germline V gene has CDR1 MDHEN and CDR2 SYDVKM. Trimming removed 6 bases at V and 4 bases at J, with 19 bases between. As DNA, the CDR3 is TGTGCCAGCAGCCAAGTGTCTGAGGCCCGTTACGAGCAGTACTTC. This codes for CASSQVSEARYEQYF.

This chain uses TRBV5-5 with TRBJ2-2; D might be TRBD2 (5 bases). This CDR3 contains 16 residues. The V end was cut by 0 bases, the J end by 4 bases, with 13 bases between. Germline assignment: CDR1 SGHKS and CDR2 YYEKEE (reference sequence). CDR3 in amino acids: CASSLAVDGSTGELFF. For the CDR3, the DNA is TGTGCCAGCAGCTTGGCAGTGGATGGGAGCACCGGGGAGCTGTTTTTT.

This clonotype occurred a few times. The J gene is TRBJ1-4, the V gene TRBV6-1; possibly TRBD1 for D (5 bases). With 6 bases removed from V and 7 bases from J, the gap between germline ends came to 12 bases. Germline CDR1 and CDR2: MNHNS and SASEGT. CDR3 size: 13 residues. CDR3 DNA sequence: TGTGCCAGCAGGTCCATTGGGGGTGAAAAACTGTTTTTT. This codes for CASRSIGGEKLFF.

V usage is TRBV7-6 and J usage is TRBJ2-2, with 10 bases lining up with TRBD1. After removal of 2 bases from V and 0 bases from J, the junction contained 9 bases not matched to a gene. The CDR3 covers 19 residues. Germline V gives CDR1 SGHVS, CDR2 FNYEAQ. The CDR3: CASSLRDRGGGTNTGELFF. CDR3 in DNA: TGTGCCAGCAGCTTAAGGGACAGGGGCGGGGGAACGAACACCGGGGAGCTGTTTTTT.

The DNA for the CDR3 is TGCAGTGCTAGAGATCTGGGGGAGGCATCCTACGAGCAGTACTTC. It is translated as CSARDLGEASYEQYF. This chain links TRBV20-1 with TRBJ2-7, with D perhaps TRBD2 (6 bases). Germline assignment: CDR1 DFQATT and CDR2 SNEGSKA (reference sequence). The CDR3 is made up of 15 amino acids. The ends were cut back, 0 bases at V and 1 base at J, with 13 bases in the middle.

The chain has TRBV7-9 and TRBJ2-5, with 8 bases matching TRBD1. Germline CDR1 and CDR2: SEHNR and FQNEAQ (reference sequence). This CDR3 has 17 residues. The V and J ends lost 5 bases and 5 bases, in that order; junction bases with no gene match: 16. The CDR3 loop reads CASSTHTGQGFIETQYF. In DNA form, the CDR3 reads TGTGCCAGCAGCACCCATACCGGACAGGGCTTTATCGAGACCCAGTACTTC.

This clonotype showed up just a few times. The chain uses TRBV20-1 and TRBJ2-7; 7 bases map to TRBD1. The germline gives CDR1 DFQATT, CDR2 SNEGSKA (reference sequence). With 6 bases clipped from V and 7 bases from J, the junction kept 6 bases outside the gene matches. The CDR3 is 11 residues long. This CDR3 reads CSAKGASEQYF. CDR3 DNA: TGCAGTGCCAAGGGGGCTAGTGAGCAGTACTTC.

Only a few counts were recorded for this clonotype. This rearrangement joins TRBV9 to TRBJ2-2; 11 bases are a match to TRBD2. The CDR3 sequence is 20 residues long. The J segment lost 4 bases and the V segment lost 0 bases, leaving 14 bases of the junction unmatched. Germline loops: CDR1 SGDLS, CDR2 YYNGEE. CDR3: CASSVVQLAGAHGGTGELFF. The DNA for the CDR3 is TGTGCCAGCAGCGTAGTCCAACTAGCGGGAGCTCACGGGGGCACCGGGGAGCTGTTTTTT. The full variable domain, its missing parts supplied by reference TRBV9 and TRBJ2-2, is DSGVTQTPKHLITATGQRVTLRCSPRSGDLSVYWYQQSLDQGLQFLIQYYNGEERAKGNILERFSAQQFPDLHSELNLSSLELGDSALYFCASSVVQLAGAHGGTGELFFGEGSRLTVL.

The sample holds many counts of this clonotype. V usage is TRBV28 and J usage is TRBJ2-4; D unresolved. V lost 6 bases, J lost 2 bases, and 17 bases lay in between. CDR1 and CDR2 from the germline V gene are MDHEN and SYDVKM. The CDR3 length is 16 residues. The CDR3: CASSPRSGGPKNIQYF. The DNA of the CDR3 is TGTGCCAGCAGCCCGAGGTCAGGTGGACCCAAAAACATTCAGTACTTC.

This clonotype was seen more than once but under ten times. The chain recombines TRBV20-1 with TRBJ1-4; the D is unclear. V was cut by 0 bases and J by 7 bases, with 15 bases left in between. Germline CDR1 reads DFQATT; CDR2 reads SNEGSKA (reference sequence). The CDR3 has 15 amino acids. CDR3 in amino acids: CSARDLERGSEKLFF. The CDR3 region has the DNA TGCAGTGCTAGAGATTTGGAACGGGGAAGTGAAAAACTGTTTTTT.

V is TRBV6-2 or TRBV6-3 and J is TRBJ1-1; D unresolved. Between the trimmed V and J ends, which lost 7 bases and 7 bases, there was a span of 13 bases. Looked up from germline, CDR1 is MNHEY and CDR2 is SVGEGT. The CDR3 contains 12 residues. The CDR3 protein is CASTGWEFEAFF. The CDR3 bases are TGTGCCAGCACCGGTTGGGAGTTTGAAGCTTTCTTT.

The genes are TRBV5-1 and TRBJ2-5; 7 bases match TRBD1. The CDR3 is 15 amino acids. Looked up from germline, CDR1 is SGHRS and CDR2 is YFSETQ. With V trimmed by 0 bases and J by 9 bases, 11 bases remained unmatched. The DNA for the CDR3 is TGCGCCAGCAGCTTGGCTACAGGACAGGAAGTGTCCCAGTACTTC. Translated: CASSLATGQEVSQYF.

The chain has TRBV28 and TRBJ2-5; weak D call: TRBD2 (5 bases). Trimming took 10 bases from V and 2 from J, leaving 17 bases between them. Germline CDR1 MDHEN, CDR2 SYDVKM. The CDR3 sequence is 14 residues long. CDR3 in amino acids: CATDQTNPQETQYF. CDR3 nucleotide sequence: TGTGCCACCGACCAGACTAACCCACAAGAGACCCAGTACTTC.

In this sample, this clonotype turned up once. This sequence may be a read error, since a much larger clone differs from it by one base. The CDR3 loop is CASSRGWEGEDEQYF. As DNA, the CDR3 is TGTGCCAGCAGCCGGGGTTGGGAGGGCGAAGACGAGCAGTACTTC. The chain employs TRBV11-2 and TRBJ2-7; TRBD2 agrees at 7 bases. The trim removed 5 bases at V and 5 bases at J, leaving 12 bases unmatched. Germline V lookup: CDR1 SGHAT, CDR2 FQNNGV. This CDR3 has 15 residues.

This clonotype was found many times. This chain joins TRBV12-3 or TRBV12-4 and TRBJ2-7; D is tentatively TRBD1 or TRBD2 (5 bases each). Deletions cut 2 bases from V and 5 bases from J, with 10 bases between. The CDR3 runs to 13 residues. For the CDR3, the DNA is TGTGCCAGCAGTTTAAGGGACCTAAACGAGCAGTACTTC. This translates into CASSLRDLNEQYF.